This TCR beta chain was retrieved from a study of neurological immune-mediated disorders. This clonotype was recorded at least ten times. TCRdb re-called the 5' RACE reads through MiXCR, storing one row per CDR3 protein. The table has around 27,000 distinct CDR3 sequences, around 15% seen once; the top ten hold about 28%. Trimming cost V 4 bases and J 0 bases, with 15 bases left between them. This CDR3 comprises 15 residues. Germline V lookup: CDR1 SQVTM, CDR2 ANQGSEA. V gene TRBV29-1 combines with J gene TRBJ1-1; maybe TRBD1 (5 bases). The sample was PBMCs. The receptor was isolated from a man aged 70 or older in good health. Here the CDR3 DNA reads TGCAGCGTTGGGTCAGGGTGGGGCATGAACACTGAAGCTTTCTTT. Protein sequence: CSVGSGWGMNTEAFF.